Below, 30 T cell receptor beta chains from the same sample are listed, as sequenced in a study of CD8 T cells in ankylosing spondylitis. Notes on the study in general: For ankylosing spondylitis blood, a TCR beta motif of seven to nine highly homologous variants appeared characteristic.

What these receptors recognize is not known. TCRdb re-analysed the 5' RACE reads in MiXCR, keeping a single row per CDR3 protein. The sample contains more than 600,000 distinct CDR3 sequences, 15% to 20% of which appear only once. Sequencing was performed on blood, either unsorted or a sorted T cell fraction (not recorded which). The receptors were sampled from a male donor with ankylosing spondylitis.

This clonotype has ten or more counts. The chain is built from TRBV5-1 and TRBJ2-7, with D tentatively TRBD1 (5 bases). CDR3 length equals 14 residues. The V end lost 3 bases, the J end lost 0 bases, and 10 bases lay between the germline ends. Germline CDR1 and CDR2: SGHRS and YFSETQ. CDR3 sequence reads: CASSSMTDSYEQYF. The CDR3 bases are TGCGCCAGCAGCTCAATGACAGACTCCTACGAGCAGTACTTC.

This sequence joins TRBV28 and TRBJ2-2; 9 bases map to TRBD2. This CDR3 has 14 residues. CDR1 is MDHEN and CDR2 is SYDVKM in the germline V gene. J gave up 6 bases and V 6 bases, and 5 bases lay outside the gene matches. The CDR3 protein is CASSLSGRSGELFF. As DNA, the CDR3 is TGTGCCAGCAGCCTTAGCGGGAGATCCGGGGAGCTGTTTTTT.

There are a few counts of this clonotype. The chain has TRBV7-9 and TRBJ2-2; tentatively, D is TRBD2 (5 bases). Trimming left V 3 bases short and J 6 bases short, with 8 bases between. The CDR3 runs 13 residues. Germline V gene data show CDR1 as SEHNR and CDR2 as FQNEAQ (reference sequence). The CDR3 DNA sequence: TGTGCCAGCAGCTTGGGAGTTCCCGGGGAGCTGTTTTTT. It yields the protein CASSLGVPGELFF.

The chain has TRBV3-1 and TRBJ2-5; 11 nucleotides match TRBD2. J gave up 4 bases and V 1 base, and 8 bases lay outside the gene matches. The CDR3 contains 17 residues. Germline loops: CDR1 LGHDT, CDR2 YNNKEL (reference sequence). Here the CDR3 reads CASSQGSSGGTLETQYF. As DNA, the CDR3 is TGTGCCAGCAGCCAAGGGTCTAGCGGGGGGACCCTAGAGACCCAGTACTTC.

The J gene is TRBJ1-4, the V gene TRBV3-1; D gene uncertain. The germline V gene has CDR1 LGHDT and CDR2 YNNKEL (reference sequence). There are 13 residues in the CDR3. The V gene lost 1 base and the J gene lost 8 bases, with 8 bases spanning the gap. CDR3 in amino acids: CASSQVFLEKLFF. The CDR3 DNA follows: TGTGCCAGCAGCCAAGTTTTCCTCGAAAAACTGTTTTTT.

The chain carries TRBV7-3 and TRBJ2-1; 9 bases fit TRBD2. J lost 4 bases, V lost 2 bases, and 18 bases had no gene match. CDR1 and CDR2 from the germline V gene are SGHTA and FQGTGA. There are 20 residues in the CDR3. CDR3 loop: CASSLQELAGARGPYNEQFF. CDR3 DNA sequence: TGTGCCAGCAGCTTACAAGAATTAGCGGGAGCCCGGGGGCCTTACAATGAGCAGTTCTTC.

The rearrangement uses TRBV4-3 and TRBJ1-5; D is undetermined. The V end was cut by 0 bases, the J end by 6 bases, with 9 bases between. The CDR3 consists of 14 residues. The germline gives CDR1 LGHNA, CDR2 YSLEER. For the CDR3, the DNA is TGCGCCAGCAGCCAAGATAGGGAGGGTCAGCCCCAGCATTTT. This sequence encodes CASSQDREGQPQHF.

The count of this clonotype is one. The chain combines TRBV7-9 with TRBJ2-3; tentative D call: TRBD2 (6 bases). V was cut by 5 bases and J by 1 base, with 16 bases left in between. Germline V gene data show CDR1 as SEHNR and CDR2 as FQNEAQ (reference sequence). The CDR3 extends over 16 amino acids. DNA for the CDR3: TGTGCCAGCAGCCCCCGGAGGGCTAGCGGCACAGATACGCAGTATTTT. Protein product: CASSPRRASGTDTQYF.

This rearrangement joins TRBV12-3 or TRBV12-4 to TRBJ2-3; 11 positions agree with TRBD2. After removal of 7 bases from V and 2 bases from J, the junction contained 8 bases not matched to a gene. The CDR3 is 16 amino acids. In DNA form, the CDR3 reads TGTGCCAGCACCTCGATAGCGGGAGGGTTCACAGATACGCAGTATTTT. It yields the protein CASTSIAGGFTDTQYF.

The chain has TRBV7-9 and TRBJ2-2; D not resolved. Germline CDR1 and CDR2: SEHNR and FQNEAQ (reference sequence). This CDR3 region has 16 residues. Between the trimmed V and J ends, which lost 3 bases and 3 bases, there was a span of 14 bases. The CDR3 coding sequence is TGTGCCAGCAGCTTGGGCGCCAGGTCGGACACCGGGGAGCTGTTTTTT. Translated: CASSLGARSDTGELFF. Full variable domain (rest looked up from reference TRBV7-9 and TRBJ2-2): DTGVSQNPRHKITKRGQNVTFRCDPISEHNRLYWYRQTLGQGPEFLTYFQNEAQLEKSRLLSDRFSAERPKGSFSTLEIQRTEQGDSAMYLCASSLGARSDTGELFFGEGSRLTVL.

This clonotype was counted a few times. J is TRBJ1-5 and V is TRBV20-1, with 7 bases identical to TRBD1. Germline loops: CDR1 DFQATT, CDR2 SNEGSKA (reference sequence). The CDR3 spans 13 residues. Trimming cost V 6 bases and J 3 bases; bases outside gene matches: 5. The CDR3 spells CSAQGGDNQPQHF. The CDR3 DNA sequence: TGCAGTGCCCAGGGGGGCGACAATCAGCCCCAGCATTTT.

The chain combines TRBV4-2 with TRBJ2-2; 12 bases map to TRBD2. CDR1 is LGHNA and CDR2 is YNFKEQ in the germline V gene. The junction had 6 bases not matched to a gene; V was cut back by 3 bases and J by 7 bases. This CDR3 is built from 16 residues. The CDR3 bases are TGTGCCAGCAGCCAGGCTAGCGGGGGGGCAGGCGGGGAGCTGTTTTTT. Translating it yields CASSQASGGAGGELFF.

The sample holds many counts of this clonotype. The rearrangement links TRBV5-1 to TRBJ1-2, with D unclear. V was pared by 0 bases and J by 7 bases, with 10 bases between. This CDR3 is 13 amino acids long. CDR1 is SGHRS, CDR2 YFSETQ, per germline. This CDR3 is CASSLDRVRGYTF. As DNA, the CDR3 is TGCGCCAGCAGCTTGGATCGGGTTCGTGGCTACACCTTC.

This clonotype was seen more than once but under ten times. V is TRBV5-4 and J is TRBJ2-1; D unclear. Germline CDR1 SGHNT, CDR2 YYREEE (reference sequence). CDR3 length: 16 amino acids. Trimming cost V 5 bases and J 4 bases, with 19 bases left between them. The CDR3 spells CASSIRVGTSYNEQFF. The CDR3, as DNA: TGTGCCAGCAGTATACGAGTGGGAACTTCATACAATGAGCAGTTCTTC.

The chain uses TRBV5-1 and TRBJ2-7; a possible D gene is TRBD1 (5 bases). V lost 1 base and J lost 6, with 14 bases in between. Germline CDR1 and CDR2: SGHRS and YFSETQ. The CDR3 has 14 residues. The CDR3 region has the DNA TGCGCCAGCAGCTTGAAGGCAGGGTGGCTCGAGCAGTACTTC. Its protein is CASSLKAGWLEQYF.

The chain uses TRBV7-9 and TRBJ2-1; 9 bases agree with TRBD1. This CDR3 has 12 amino acids. V lost 1 base, J lost 14 bases, and 3 bases stayed unmatched. Germline V lookup: CDR1 SEHNR, CDR2 FQNEAQ (reference sequence). CDR3 sequence reads: CASSLGQGGEFF. The CDR3, as DNA: TGTGCCAGCAGCTTAGGACAGGGGGGAGAGTTCTTC.

This chain joins TRBV29-1 and TRBJ2-1; D may be TRBD2 (5 bases). The V end lost 6 bases, the J end lost 4 bases, and 13 bases lay between the germline ends. CDR1 is SQVTM, CDR2 ANQGSEA, per germline. CDR3 length: 13 residues. CDR3 amino acids: CSVRSSGYNEQFF. The CDR3 DNA follows: TGCAGCGTCCGGTCGTCGGGGTACAATGAGCAGTTCTTC.

V usage is TRBV12-3 or TRBV12-4 and J usage is TRBJ2-1; D may be TRBD1 or TRBD2 (7 bases each). The V end was cut by 6 bases, the J end by 3 bases, with 15 bases between. The CDR3 sequence is 15 residues long. The CDR3 region is CASRGGGGYYNEQFF. CDR3 nucleotide sequence: TGTGCCAGCAGGGGGGGAGGGGGCTACTACAATGAGCAGTTCTTC.

The V call is TRBV20-1, the J call TRBJ1-2, with 7 bases that match TRBD1. CDR3 size: 14 residues. Germline CDR1 and CDR2: DFQATT and SNEGSKA (reference sequence). The CDR3 coding sequence is TGCAGCTACGCTCCGGGACAGCCAGACTATGGCTACACCTTC. Amino acids: CSYAPGQPDYGYTF.

V gene TRBV4-2 combines with J gene TRBJ2-1; the match to TRBD2 covers 11 bases. Germline V CDR1 and CDR2: LGHNA, YNFKEQ. V shed 1 base, J shed 0 bases, and the junction held 8 bases outside the gene matches. CDR3 length equals 19 residues. The CDR3 bases are TGTGCCAGCAGCCAAGTAGGGACTAGCGGACTGAGCTCCTACAATGAGCAGTTCTTC. It codes for CASSQVGTSGLSSYNEQFF.

This clonotype was seen more than once but under ten times. CDR3 loop: CATSRESRLNTEAFF. The CDR3 DNA reads as TGTGCCACCAGCAGAGAAAGCAGGTTGAACACTGAAGCTTTCTTT. V usage is TRBV15 and J usage is TRBJ1-1; D unresolved. This CDR3 region has 15 residues. The V and J ends lost 0 bases and 0 bases respectively, with 8 bases between them. CDR1 LNHNV and CDR2 YYDKDF come from the germline V gene (reference sequence).

This clonotype was seen only a few times. The CDR3 DNA sequence: TGTGCCAGTAGTAACTATCGCGAGACCCAGTACTTC. Protein product: CASSNYRETQYF. J is TRBJ2-5 and V is TRBV19; D ambiguous. Germline V CDR1 and CDR2: LNHDA, SQIVND (reference sequence). The CDR3 length is 12 residues. V was shortened by 4 bases and J by 5 bases, with 8 bases between the two germline ends. The variable domain in full, with the rest retrieved from reference TRBV19 and TRBJ2-5, is DGGITQSPKYLFRKEGQNVTLSCEQNLNHDAMYWYRQDPGQGLRLIYYSQIVNDFQKGDIAEGYSVSREKKESFPLTVTSAQKNPTAFYLCASSNYRETQYFGPGTRLLVL.

This clonotype was detected a few times. The V and J genes are TRBV12-3 or TRBV12-4 and TRBJ2-2; D possibly corresponds to TRBD1 (6 bases). This CDR3 is 16 amino acids long. The V end was cut by 6 bases, the J end by 3 bases, with 17 bases between. Here the CDR3 DNA reads TGTGCCAGCAGCCGAACAGGGAGTTCGGACACCGGGGAGCTGTTTTTT. Amino acid sequence: CASSRTGSSDTGELFF.

This chain connects TRBV7-3 to TRBJ2-3; 7 bases match TRBD2. V lost 1 base to trimming and J lost 6 bases; unmatched junction nucleotides: 10. The germline V gene encodes CDR1 SGHTA and CDR2 FQGTGA. The length of the CDR3 is 16 residues. The CDR3 reads CASSLRAGGLGDTQYF. The CDR3 DNA reads as TGTGCCAGCAGCTTAAGGGCCGGAGGACTAGGTGATACGCAGTATTTT.

The J gene is TRBJ2-7, the V gene TRBV5-1, with TRBD2 identical over 10 bases. CDR1 and CDR2 from the germline V gene are SGHRS and YFSETQ. The ends lost 2 bases at V and 5 bases at J; junction bases unmatched: 4. The CDR3 totals 14 residues. The CDR3 is CASSLPSGSNEQYF. The CDR3 DNA follows: TGCGCCAGCAGCTTACCTAGCGGGAGTAACGAGCAGTACTTC.

This clonotype was seen a handful of times. J is TRBJ2-1 and V is TRBV18, with unresolved D. Trimming took off 4 bases at V and 5 bases at J, with 12 bases between the two ends. CDR1 KGHSH and CDR2 LQKENI come from the germline V gene. The CDR3 runs 14 residues. CDR3 residues: CASSQLILDNEQFF. The CDR3 DNA reads as TGTGCCAGCTCACAACTTATCTTGGACAATGAGCAGTTCTTC.

V and J are TRBV11-2 and TRBJ1-6; possible D gene TRBD1, 5 bases. V was trimmed by 2 bases and J by 6 bases, leaving 11 bases between them. Germline CDR1 SGHAT, CDR2 FQNNGV. The CDR3 is 15 residues long. The CDR3 region is CASSLRSGTNSPLHF. The CDR3 DNA reads as TGTGCCAGCAGCTTAAGATCAGGGACTAATTCACCCCTCCACTTT.

This clonotype was picked up a small number of times. One end of the junction fails to match germline, which may point to a read error. V usage is TRBV12-3 or TRBV12-4 and J usage is TRBJ2-7; D possibly corresponds to TRBD2 (5 bases). This CDR3 is built from 13 residues. Here the CDR3 reads CASSLMGSYEQYF. In DNA, the CDR3 is TGCGCCAGCAGCTTGATGGGGAGCTACGAGCAGTACTTC.

This clonotype was seen a handful of times. The J gene is TRBJ2-5, the V gene TRBV29-1; 8 nucleotides align to TRBD1. The V segment lost 7 bases and the J segment 0 bases; nucleotides outside the gene matches: 13. The CDR3 spans 16 residues. Germline CDR1 and CDR2: SQVTM and ANQGSEA. This CDR3 is CSGWTGNSWYQETQYF. The CDR3 region has the DNA TGCAGCGGGTGGACAGGGAACTCCTGGTACCAAGAGACCCAGTACTTC. Drawing the rest from reference TRBV29-1 and TRBJ2-5, the complete variable domain is SAVISQKPSRDICQRGTSLTIQCQVDSQVTMMFWYRQQPGQSLTLIATANQGSEATYESGFVIDKFPISRPNLTFSTLTVSNMSPEDSSIYLCSGWTGNSWYQETQYFGPGTRLLVL.

This clonotype came up a few times. This rearrangement joins TRBV7-2 to TRBJ2-3; 9 nucleotides align to TRBD1. The CDR3 runs to 15 residues. With 5 bases clipped from V and 4 bases from J, the junction kept 7 bases outside the gene matches. Germline V gene sequence: CDR1 SGHTA, CDR2 FQGNSA. CDR3 bases: TGTGCCAGCAGCCAACAGGGGGCTCAGGCAGATACGCAGTATTTT. It yields the protein CASSQQGAQADTQYF.